Below, one T cell receptor beta chain is given with its context. CDR3 length: 15 residues. Trimming removed 4 bases from V and 8 bases from J; junction bases left unmatched: 6. Germline CDR1 is MNHEY and CDR2 is SMNVEV (reference sequence). This sample stems from a study of blood T cell repertoires in COVID-19. Study background: Samples taken during acute and convalescent COVID-19 were collected in the United States, Italy and Spain.

Only in-frame clones appear in the TCRdb table, and some are missing; sequencing was by immunoSEQ multiplex PCR. The repertoire holds under 200,000 clones, 70% to 90% seen once, with around a fifth in the top ten. The receptor comes from a man in his 60s with active or convalescent COVID-19. Sequencing was done on a sample of peripheral blood. The genes are TRBV27 and TRBJ1-6, with 9 bases lining up with TRBD1. CDR3 amino acids: CASSSGTGLYSPLHF. The CDR3 DNA reads as TGTGCCAGCAGTTCCGGGACAGGGCTTTATTCACCCCTCCACTTT.